These T cell receptor beta chains were read from a single sample in a study of regulatory T cells. Profiling relied on immunoSEQ multiplex PCR, and the TCRdb table lists in-frame clones only, not all of them. The sample lists about 35,000 clones, about nine tenths seen once, with 2.4% in the top ten. The sequenced material came from conventional CD4+ T cells sorted from blood. All receptors come from a person aged 18-35 years with CD3G deficiency. Each CDR3 is given with its conserved first and last residue. Fields, in order: J gene, V gene, D gene, CDR3 DNA, CDR3 protein. A D gene is named only where the DNA matches it firmly.

J: TRBJ1-4
V: TRBV6-1
D: NA
DNA: TGTGCCAGCCGACGGACACGGAATAATGAAAAACTGTTTTTT
CDR3: CASRRTRNNEKLFF

J: TRBJ2-5
V: TRBV6-1
D: TRBD1
DNA: TGTGCCAGCAACCCCAGGGGGCGTCGCGAAGAGACCCAGTACTTC
CDR3: CASNPRGRREETQYF

J: TRBJ2-5
V: TRBV5-1
D: TRBD1
DNA: TGCGCCAGCAGCTACTCCCAACAGGGGGCAGGAGAGACCCAGTACTTC
CDR3: CASSYSQQGAGETQYF

J: TRBJ1-2
V: TRBV10-3
D: NA
DNA: TGTGCCACCGGGGGGGGTCAAGGCTATGGCTACACCTTC
CDR3: CATGGGQGYGYTF

J: TRBJ2-3
V: TRBV27
D: NA
DNA: TGTGCCAGCAGTTTTAAGGGTCCCCGGGGGACAGATACGCAGTATTTT
CDR3: CASSFKGPRGTDTQYF

J: TRBJ2-5
V: TRBV11-3
D: TRBD1
DNA: TGTGCCAGCAGCGTCTACAGGGGAGAGACCCAGTACTTC
CDR3: CASSVYRGETQYF

J: TRBJ1-2
V: TRBV20-1
D: NA
DNA: TGCAGTGCCGAGGGGGAATATGGCTACACCTTC
CDR3: CSAEGEYGYTF

J: TRBJ2-3
V: TRBV19
D: TRBD2
DNA: TGTGCCAGCAGTCGACTAGCGGGGGAAATGTATACGCAGTATTTT
CDR3: CASSRLAGEMYTQYF

J: TRBJ2-1
V: TRBV27
D: NA
DNA: TGTGCCAGCAAGGGGGAATCGACAGGTCAGCATGAGCAGTTCTTC
CDR3: CASKGESTGQHEQFF

J: TRBJ2-3
V: TRBV28
D: TRBD2
DNA: TGTGCCAGCAGCGGGACTAGCGGCTTTTATACGCAGTATTTT
CDR3: CASSGTSGFYTQYF

J: TRBJ1-5
V: TRBV28
D: TRBD1
DNA: TGTGCCAGCAGACGGGACAGGTACTTTTTTCAGCCCCAGCATTTT
CDR3: CASRRDRYFFQPQHF

J: TRBJ2-5
V: TRBV18
D: NA
DNA: TGTGCCAGCTCACCAACGGGCCATCCAGAGACCCAGTACTTC
CDR3: CASSPTGHPETQYF

J: TRBJ1-4
V: TRBV4-1
D: TRBD1
DNA: TGCGCCAGCAGCCTTTCCGGGACAGAAAATGAAAAACTGTTTTTT
CDR3: CASSLSGTENEKLFF

J: TRBJ2-3
V: TRBV5-1
D: NA
DNA: TGCGCCAGCAGCTCCGGAGATACGCAGTATTTT
CDR3: CASSSGDTQYF